These 9 T cell receptor beta chains came from one sample sequenced in a study of T cell responses to AZD1222 COVID-19 vaccine. The data were produced by immunoSEQ multiplex PCR, yet TCRdb's version contains in-frame clones alone and is incomplete. This sample has under 200,000 clones, with about 91% found just once. Source: peripheral blood, taken on day 0 of AZD1222 vaccination. The source of these receptors is an adult in good health.

The rearrangement links TRBV27 to TRBJ2-7, with TRBD1 identical over 8 bases. The junction had 5 bases not matched to a gene; V was cut back by 2 bases and J by 2 bases. Germline lookup yields CDR1 MNHEY and CDR2 SMNVEV (reference sequence). There are 15 residues in the CDR3. Here the CDR3 reads CASSLTQGVPYEQYF. In DNA, the CDR3 is TGTGCCAGCAGTTTAACACAGGGGGTGCCCTACGAGCAGTACTTC.

This clone has just one count. The V gene is TRBV11-1, the J gene TRBJ2-2; D possibly corresponds to TRBD2 (5 bases). Germline V CDR1 and CDR2: SGHAT, FQDESV (reference sequence). CDR3 size: 14 residues. With 4 bases removed from V and 1 base from J, the gap between germline ends came to 7 bases. The CDR3, as DNA: TGTGCCAGCAGCTCCCGGGGGAACACCGGGGAGCTGTTTTTT. This codes for CASSSRGNTGELFF. Drawing the rest from reference TRBV11-1 and TRBJ2-2, the complete variable domain is EAEVAQSPRYKITEKSQAVAFWCDPISGHATLYWYRQILGQGPELLVQFQDESVVDDSQLPKDRFSAERLKGVDSTLKIQPAELGDSAMYLCASSSRGNTGELFFGEGSRLTVL.

The J gene is TRBJ2-1, the V gene TRBV5-1; D is undetermined. Trimming shortened V by 4 bases and J by 6 bases, and 8 bases separated the two germline ends. Germline V lookup: CDR1 SGHRS, CDR2 YFSETQ. The CDR3 consists of 12 residues. Here the CDR3 reads CASSPDRNEQFF. CDR3 nucleotide sequence: TGCGCCAGCAGCCCGGACCGCAATGAGCAGTTCTTC.

The chain is built from TRBV14 and TRBJ1-5; D call uncertain. V was trimmed by 1 base and J by 0 bases, leaving 7 bases between them. The germline gives CDR1 SGHDN, CDR2 FVKESK. CDR3 size: 15 residues. The DNA of the CDR3 is TGTGCCAGCAGCCAAGTCGAGGTTAGCAATCAGCCCCAGCATTTT. Encoded protein: CASSQVEVSNQPQHF. The complete variable domain, with remaining parts taken from reference TRBV14 and TRBJ1-5, reads EAGVTQFPSHSVIEKGQTVTLRCDPISGHDNLYWYRRVMGKEIKFLLHFVKESKQDESGMPNNRFLAERTGGTYSTLKVQPAELEDSGVYFCASSQVEVSNQPQHFGDGTRLSIL.

The J gene is TRBJ1-2, the V gene TRBV27, with 8 bases aligning to TRBD1. Germline V lookup: CDR1 MNHEY, CDR2 SMNVEV (reference sequence). The junction had 2 bases not matched to a gene; V was cut back by 4 bases and J by 7 bases. CDR3 length: 12 amino acids. The CDR3 region is CASSSGQGGYTF. As DNA, the CDR3 is TGTGCCAGCAGTTCCGGACAGGGTGGCTACACCTTC.

The genes are TRBV28 and TRBJ2-1, with D unresolved. The ends were cut back, 3 bases at V and 3 bases at J, with 6 bases in the middle. The germline CDR1 and CDR2 sequences are MDHEN and SYDVKM. This CDR3 has 13 amino acids. The chain's CDR3 is CASSFQFYNEQFF. The DNA for the CDR3 is TGTGCCAGCAGTTTTCAGTTCTACAATGAGCAGTTCTTC.

The chain joins TRBV2 to TRBJ1-1, with D uncertain. This CDR3 has 10 amino acids. The V gene's germline CDR1 is SNHLY and CDR2 FYNNEI. V shed 4 bases and J shed 6 bases, with 3 bases lying between them. The CDR3 sequence: CASSGAEAFF. The DNA for the CDR3 is TGTGCCAGCAGTGGGGCTGAAGCTTTCTTT.

The DNA for the CDR3 is TGTGCCAGCAGTTTGGAGGACAGGGGTTACGATGAGCAGTTCTTC. Translated, it gives CASSLEDRGYDEQFF. V gene TRBV28 combines with J gene TRBJ2-1; the match to TRBD1 covers 9 bases. J gave up 8 bases and V 3 bases, and 8 bases lay outside the gene matches. Germline CDR1 MDHEN, CDR2 SYDVKM. This CDR3 is 15 amino acids long.

The chain is built from TRBV6-5 and TRBJ2-1; D is unresolved. Germline CDR1 reads MNHEY; CDR2 reads SVGAGI. The CDR3 runs 14 residues. V was trimmed by 1 base and J by 0 bases, leaving 4 bases between them. CDR3 sequence reads: CASSYLGSYNEQFF. As DNA, the CDR3 is TGTGCCAGCAGTTACTTGGGCTCCTACAATGAGCAGTTCTTC.